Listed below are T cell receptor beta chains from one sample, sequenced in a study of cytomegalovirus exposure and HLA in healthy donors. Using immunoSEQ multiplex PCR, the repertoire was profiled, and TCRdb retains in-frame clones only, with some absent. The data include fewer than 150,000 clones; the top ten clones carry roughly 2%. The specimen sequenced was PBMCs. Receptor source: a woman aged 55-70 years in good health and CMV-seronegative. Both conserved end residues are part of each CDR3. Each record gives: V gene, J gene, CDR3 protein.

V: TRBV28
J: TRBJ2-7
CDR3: CASSGVPTEYTYEQYF

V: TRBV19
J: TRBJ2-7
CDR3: CASSQPWDRNSYEQYF

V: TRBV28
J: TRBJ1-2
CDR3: CASKESDYGYTF

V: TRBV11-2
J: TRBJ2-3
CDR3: CASSPGGRYTQYF

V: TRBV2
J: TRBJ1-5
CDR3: CASVGQIYQPQHF

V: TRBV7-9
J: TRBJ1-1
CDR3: CASSLRQGTNTEAFF

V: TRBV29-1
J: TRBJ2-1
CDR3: CSVYPGADPKQFF

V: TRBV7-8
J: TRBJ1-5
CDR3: CATRRGGGQPQHF

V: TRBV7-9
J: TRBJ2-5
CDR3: CASSFFNPGETQYF

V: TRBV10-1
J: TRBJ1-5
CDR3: CASRDTYSNQPQHF

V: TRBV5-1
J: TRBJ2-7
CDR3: CASMDSTYEQYF

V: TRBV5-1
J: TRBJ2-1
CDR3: CASSASGTSGTGEQFF

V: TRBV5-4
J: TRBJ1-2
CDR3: CASSGDRATFYGYTF

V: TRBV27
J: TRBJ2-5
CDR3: CASSLGQGARETQYF

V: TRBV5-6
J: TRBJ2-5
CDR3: CASSLYGAGETQYF

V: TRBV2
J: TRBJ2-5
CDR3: CASSEFLSSEETQYF

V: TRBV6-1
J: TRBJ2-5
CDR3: CASIPTRGETQYF